This T cell receptor beta chain was captured by sequencing in a study of cytomegalovirus exposure and HLA in healthy donors. Study overall: HLA-typed donors contributed some 87 million unique TCRs, which were held in an early data release.

The CDR3 has 14 amino acids. V lost 4 bases and J lost 7; bases outside the gene matches: 2. Per the germline V gene, CDR1 is SGHAT and CDR2 is FQDESV (reference sequence). 13 Jbeta primers and 60 Vbeta primers were used for the PCR. The repertoire was sequenced with immunoSEQ multiplex PCR; TCRdb's copy has only in-frame clones and lacks some. Among roughly 100,000 clones listed, 75% to 80% were seen once. The sequence derives from a man in his 60s in good health and CMV-seropositive. Sequenced input: PBMCs. The chain joins TRBV11-1 to TRBJ1-6; 9 nucleotides agree with TRBD1. The CDR3 bases are TGTGCCAGCAGCTACGGACAGGGGAATTCACCCCTCCACTTT. Its protein is CASSYGQGNSPLHF.